This T cell receptor (beta chain) was sequenced in a study of a mutant IDH1 vaccine in newly diagnosed glioma listed by TCRdb under 2021. Regarding the study in general: In the chemotherapy-containing groups, vaccination started alongside temozolomide cycles, whereas in patients who had radiotherapy alone it started 4-6 weeks after radiotherapy. The week-35 safety follow-up was designated visit V12, and the week-47 end of study was designated visit V13. For exploratory analyses, about 25 treated patients had longitudinal TCRB deep sequencing done wherever samples were available. Before enrollment, most patients had been given radiochemotherapy with temozolomide as standard therapy, while the rest had received either radiotherapy alone or temozolomide alone. Of the roughly 34 treated patients, approximately 60% were male and roughly 38% were female, and a mean age of roughly 37 years was recorded. Peripheral blood samples were drawn at six visits, namely V03 (baseline), V05, V07, V10, V12 and V13. The paper as a whole reports these results and caveats: The authors stated that sample limitations prevented analyses of patient blood samples from being reproduced. Availability determined which PBMC samples were chosen for TCRB deep sequencing. Pseudoprogression appeared unrelated to alterations in the top peripheral T cell clonotypes detected by TCRB sequencing. Immune responses induced by the vaccine were seen in 93.3% of patients across multiple MHC alleles.

The CDR3 starts with the cysteine, ends with the phenylalanine, and has 14 residues. Left in the record is the CDR3 DNA by itself, 42 bases read in frame from the first base. The junction carries 13 bases between V and J, which are trimmed by 5 bases and 4 bases respectively. For CDR1 and CDR2, the germline V gene lists SGDLS and YYNGEE. The intended sense of this specimen's time point label: week 35, safety follow-up. Each vaccine dose was 300 ug of a 20-mer mutant IDH1 peptide in Montanide, given subcutaneously with topical imiquimod. Patients received eight vaccinations in weeks 1, 3, 5, 7, 11, 15, 19 and 23, corresponding to visits V03 through V10. The donors had newly diagnosed IDH1-mutant astrocytomas of WHO grade 3 or 4 that showed loss of nuclear ATRX. The samples were drawn from NOA16, a multicentre, single-arm, open-label phase I trial in Germany that tested a mutant IDH1 peptide vaccine in humans for the first time. Genomic DNA for TCRB sequencing was extracted from EDTA blood using the DNeasy Blood and Tissue Kit.

To prepare the library, the immunoSEQ multiplex PCR assay was applied. Rearranged TCR beta chain sequences were amplified using the hsTCRB Kit according to the manufacturer's protocol. Sequencing of TCRB libraries was carried out on an Illumina MiSeq. The original methods were these. Demultiplexing, trimming and gene mapping were performed with the kit vendor's proprietary platform. In TCRdb, the immuneACCESS table is reduced to in-frame sequences with V and J assigned. These tables do not hold every clone; where another copy was compared, an unresolved V gene accounts for under half, and the others remain unexplained. That table is the source of V, J and clone size, and D and trimming were worked out from the DNA. The sample includes under 35,000 clones, with roughly four fifths observed a single time. In total, the top ten clones hold just over 7.5% of the sample. This clone was found a few times. Its antigen target is currently unknown. Base quality data are lacking; no much larger clone is found one base away.

The rearrangement joined TRBV9 to TRBJ1-3; TRBD1 could be the D gene, as 5 bases match. This receptor was obtained from a man aged 50-60 years with glioma. The starting material was PBMCs, obtained from a glioma patient whose treatment included an IDH1 peptide vaccine. The nucleotide sequence is given as TGTGCCAGCAGACCTGGGGCATACGGAAACACCATATATTTT. It codes for CASRPGAYGNTIYF. Extended through the reference TRBV9 and TRBJ1-3 proteins, this CDR3 yields the full variable domain: DSGVTQTPKHLITATGQRVTLRCSPRSGDLSVYWYQQSLDQGLQFLIQYYNGEERAKGNILERFSAQQFPDLHSELNLSSLELGDSALYFCASRPGAYGNTIYFGEGSWLTVV.